Detailed here is one T cell receptor beta chain. Germline loops: CDR1 SGHNT, CDR2 YENEEA. The CDR3 is made up of 13 amino acids. Trimming removed 5 bases from V and 4 bases from J, with 10 bases in between. Primers for the PCR totalled 60 Vbeta and 13 Jbeta. Assay: immunoSEQ multiplex PCR; the TCRdb copy retains only in-frame clones and omits some. In total, the table holds 75,000 to 95,000 clones. This sample stems from a study of cytomegalovirus exposure and HLA in healthy donors. Sequenced: PBMCs. The chain has TRBV11-3 and TRBJ2-3, with a tentative D call TRBD1 (5 bases). This clonotype was sampled from a girl aged 5-17 years in good health and CMV-seropositive. The chain's CDR3 is CASSRPTADTQYF. The CDR3, as DNA: TGTGCCAGCAGCCGACCGACAGCAGATACGCAGTATTTT.